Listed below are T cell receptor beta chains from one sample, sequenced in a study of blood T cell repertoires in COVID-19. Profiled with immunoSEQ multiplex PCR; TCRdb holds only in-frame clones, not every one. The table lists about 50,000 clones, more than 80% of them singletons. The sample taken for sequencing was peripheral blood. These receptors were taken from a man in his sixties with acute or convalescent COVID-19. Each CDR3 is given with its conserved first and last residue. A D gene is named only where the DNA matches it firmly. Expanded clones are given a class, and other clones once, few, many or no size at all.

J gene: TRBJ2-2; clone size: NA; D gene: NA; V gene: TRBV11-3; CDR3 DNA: TGTGCCAGCAGCTTATCTGCGTCATCTAACACCGGGGAGCTGTTTTTT; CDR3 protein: CASSLSASSNTGELFF
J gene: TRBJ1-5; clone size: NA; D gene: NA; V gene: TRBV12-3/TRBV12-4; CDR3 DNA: TGTGCCAGCAGGGAACAGGATAATCAGCCCCAGCATTTT; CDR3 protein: CASREQDNQPQHF
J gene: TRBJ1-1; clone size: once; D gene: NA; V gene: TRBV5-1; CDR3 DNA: TGCGCCAGCAGCCAGGACAGAGACACTGAAGCTTTCTTT; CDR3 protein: CASSQDRDTEAFF
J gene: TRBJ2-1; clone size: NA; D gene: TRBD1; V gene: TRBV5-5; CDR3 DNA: TGTGCCAGCAGCTTGGCACCCCGGGCAGGGGGCTACAATGAGCAGTTCTTC; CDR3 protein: CASSLAPRAGGYNEQFF
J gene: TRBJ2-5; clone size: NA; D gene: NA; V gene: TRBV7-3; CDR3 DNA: TGTGCCAGCAGCTCTTGGGGGGGGCACCAAGAGACCCAGTACTTC; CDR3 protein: CASSSWGGHQETQYF
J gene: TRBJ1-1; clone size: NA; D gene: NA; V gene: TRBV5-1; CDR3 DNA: TGCGCCAGCAGCAACGGACAGTACACTGAAGCTTTCTTT; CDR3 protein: CASSNGQYTEAFF
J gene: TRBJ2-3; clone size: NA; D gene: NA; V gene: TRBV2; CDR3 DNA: TGTGCCAGCAGGCACGACACCACAGATACGCAGTATTTT; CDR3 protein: CASRHDTTDTQYF
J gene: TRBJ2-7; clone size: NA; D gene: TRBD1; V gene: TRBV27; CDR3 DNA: TGTGCCAGCAGTGGGGACAGGGGCTACGAGCAGTACTTC; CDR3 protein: CASSGDRGYEQYF
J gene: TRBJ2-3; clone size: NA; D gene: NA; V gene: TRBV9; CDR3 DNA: TGTGCCAGCAGCGTATCCGGGGGTAGCACAGATACGCAGTATTTT; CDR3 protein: CASSVSGGSTDTQYF
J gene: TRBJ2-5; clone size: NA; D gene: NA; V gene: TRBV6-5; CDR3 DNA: TGTGCCAGCAGTTACTCGAACGGGTTGCAAGAGACCCAGTACTTC; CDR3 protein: CASSYSNGLQETQYF
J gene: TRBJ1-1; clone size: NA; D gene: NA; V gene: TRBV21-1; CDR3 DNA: TGTGCCAACCAGACAGGGTGGAACACTGAAGCTTTCTTT; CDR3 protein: CANQTGWNTEAFF
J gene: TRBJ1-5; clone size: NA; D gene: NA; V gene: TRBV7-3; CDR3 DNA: TGTGCCAGCAGCTTAACGGGGGGAGCCAATCAGCCCCAGCATTTT; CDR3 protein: CASSLTGGANQPQHF
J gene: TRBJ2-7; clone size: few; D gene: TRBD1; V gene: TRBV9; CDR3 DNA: TGTGCCAGCAGCGTAGGAGCCGGGACAGATTACGAGCAGTACTTC; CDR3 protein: CASSVGAGTDYEQYF
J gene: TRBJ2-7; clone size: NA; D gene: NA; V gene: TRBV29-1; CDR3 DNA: TGCAGCGTATCGGACAGCTCCTACGAGCAGTACTTC; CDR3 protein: CSVSDSSYEQYF
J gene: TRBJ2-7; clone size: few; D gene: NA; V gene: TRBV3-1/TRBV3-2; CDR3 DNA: TGTGCCAGCAGCGCCCAGGGGAACTACGAGCAGTACTTC; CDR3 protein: CASSAQGNYEQYF
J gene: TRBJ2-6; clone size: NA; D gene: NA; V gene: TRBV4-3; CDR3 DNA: TGCGCCAGCAGCGCGCTGACCCCAGGGCCTGGGGCCAACGTCCTGACTTTC; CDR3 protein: CASSALTPGPGANVLTF
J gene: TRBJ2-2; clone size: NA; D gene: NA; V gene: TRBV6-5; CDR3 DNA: TGTGCCAGCAGTTCTCATGGAATAAGCGGATCCGGGGAGCTGTTTTTT; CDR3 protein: CASSSHGISGSGELFF
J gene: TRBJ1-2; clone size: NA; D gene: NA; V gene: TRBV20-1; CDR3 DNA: TGCAGTGCTAGGAAGCTCTATGGCTACACCTTC; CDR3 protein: CSARKLYGYTF
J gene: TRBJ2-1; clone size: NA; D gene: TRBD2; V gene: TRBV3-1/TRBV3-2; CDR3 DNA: TGTGCCAGCAGCCAAGACGGACTAGTGGCTTACAATGAGCAGTTCTTC; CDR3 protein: CASSQDGLVAYNEQFF
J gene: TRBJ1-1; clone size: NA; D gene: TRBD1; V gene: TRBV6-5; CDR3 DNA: TGTGCCAGCAGAGACAGGGCGGAGACTGAAGCTTTCTTT; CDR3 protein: CASRDRAETEAFF
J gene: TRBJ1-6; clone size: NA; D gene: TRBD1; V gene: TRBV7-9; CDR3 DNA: TGTGCCAGCAGCTTAGGACAGGGGGAATCACCCCTCCACTTT; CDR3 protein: CASSLGQGESPLHF
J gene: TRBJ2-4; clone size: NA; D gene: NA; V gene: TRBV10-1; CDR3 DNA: TGCGCCAGCAGTGCGGATAGCTACAACATTCAGTACTTC; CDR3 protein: CASSADSYNIQYF
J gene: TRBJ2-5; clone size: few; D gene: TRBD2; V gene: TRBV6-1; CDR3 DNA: TGTGCCAGCAGTGTACAGGGAGCGGGGGATAGGTACCAAGAGACCCAGTACTTC; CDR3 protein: CASSVQGAGDRYQETQYF
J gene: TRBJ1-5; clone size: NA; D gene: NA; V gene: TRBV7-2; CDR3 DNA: TGTGCCAGCAGCTTATTCAGCGATCAGCCCCAGCATTTT; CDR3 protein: CASSLFSDQPQHF
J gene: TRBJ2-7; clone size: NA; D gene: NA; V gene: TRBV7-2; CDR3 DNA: TGTGCCAGCAGCCCTTACTCCTACGAGCAGTACTTC; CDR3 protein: CASSPYSYEQYF
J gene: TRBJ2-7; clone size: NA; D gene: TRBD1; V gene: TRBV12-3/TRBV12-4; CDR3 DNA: TGTGCCAGCAGTCCATCAGGGGGCGAGCAGTACTTC; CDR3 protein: CASSPSGGEQYF
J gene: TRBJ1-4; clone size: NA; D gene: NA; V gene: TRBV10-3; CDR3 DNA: TGTGCCATCAAATTGGGACACTCAACTAATGAAAAACTGTTTTTT; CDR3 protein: CAIKLGHSTNEKLFF
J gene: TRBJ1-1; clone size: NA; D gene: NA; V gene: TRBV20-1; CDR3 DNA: TGCAGTGCTAGTCCTATATCATCTGAAGCTTTCTTT; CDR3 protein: CSASPISSEAFF
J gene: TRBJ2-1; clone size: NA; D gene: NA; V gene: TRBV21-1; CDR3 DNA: TGTGCCAGCAGCAAAGTGTTAGGACAAAGTCACTCCTCCTACAATGAGCAGTTCTTC; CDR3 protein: CASSKVLGQSHSSYNEQFF
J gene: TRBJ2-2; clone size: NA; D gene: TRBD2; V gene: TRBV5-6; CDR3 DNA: TGTGCCAGCAGCTTGGTCAACGGGAGGCGGGGGGAGCTGTTTTTT; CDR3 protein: CASSLVNGRRGELFF
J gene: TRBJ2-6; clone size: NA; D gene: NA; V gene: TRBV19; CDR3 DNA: TGTGCCAGTAACGCAGGGTCTGTGGGGGCCAACGTCCTGACTTTC; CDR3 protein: CASNAGSVGANVLTF
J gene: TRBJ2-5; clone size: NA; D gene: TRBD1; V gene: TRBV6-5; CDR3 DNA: TGTGCCAGCAGCCTCGAGCAGGGGGATCAGGAGACCCAGTACTTC; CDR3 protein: CASSLEQGDQETQYF
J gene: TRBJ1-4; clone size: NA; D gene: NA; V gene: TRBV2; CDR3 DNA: TGTGCCAGCAGCGGCTTCGCAGGGTACGAACGCGATGAAAAACTGTTTTTT; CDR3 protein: CASSGFAGYERDEKLFF
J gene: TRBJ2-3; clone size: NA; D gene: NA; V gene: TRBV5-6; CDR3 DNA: TGTGCCAGCAGCGCGGGGACAGCCACAGATACGCAGTATTTT; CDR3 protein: CASSAGTATDTQYF
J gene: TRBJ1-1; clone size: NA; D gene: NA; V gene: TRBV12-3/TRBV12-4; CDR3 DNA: TGTGCCAGCAGTTGGACAGTTGACACTGAAGCTTTCTTT; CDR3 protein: CASSWTVDTEAFF
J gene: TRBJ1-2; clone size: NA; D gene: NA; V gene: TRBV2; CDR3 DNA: TGTGCCAGTTCCCCGGACAGCGGTTTGGGAGGCTACACCTTC; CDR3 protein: CASSPDSGLGGYTF
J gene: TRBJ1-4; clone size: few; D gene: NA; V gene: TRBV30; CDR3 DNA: TGTGCCTGGAGTCCAGGATTTAATGAAAAACTGTTTTTT; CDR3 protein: CAWSPGFNEKLFF
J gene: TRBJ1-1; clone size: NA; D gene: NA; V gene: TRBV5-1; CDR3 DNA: TGCGCCAGCAGCTCGGCGGGCGGATACACTGAAGCTTTCTTT; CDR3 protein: CASSSAGGYTEAFF
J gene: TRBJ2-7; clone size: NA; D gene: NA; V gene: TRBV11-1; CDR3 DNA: TGTGCCAGCAGCCCGAGGGACAAAACCTACGAGCAGTACTTC; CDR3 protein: CASSPRDKTYEQYF
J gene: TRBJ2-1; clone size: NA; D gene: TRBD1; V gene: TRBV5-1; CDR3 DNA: TGCGCCAGCAGCGCGGACAGGAGCTCCTACAATGAGCAGTTCTTC; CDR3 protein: CASSADRSSYNEQFF
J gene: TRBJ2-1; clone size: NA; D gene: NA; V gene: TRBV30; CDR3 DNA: TGTGCCTGGAGTTTTGGAGTCGCCTACAATGAGCAGTTCTTC; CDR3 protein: CAWSFGVAYNEQFF
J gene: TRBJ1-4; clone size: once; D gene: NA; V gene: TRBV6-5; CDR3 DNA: TGTGCCAGCAGTTACTCAGGCAGACAGAATGAAAAACTGTTTTTT; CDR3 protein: CASSYSGRQNEKLFF
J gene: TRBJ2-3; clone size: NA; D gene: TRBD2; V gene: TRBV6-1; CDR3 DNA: TGTGCCAGCAGTGAACTCGGGACGGCTAGCGGGGGTCCAAATACGCAGTATTTT; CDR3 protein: CASSELGTASGGPNTQYF
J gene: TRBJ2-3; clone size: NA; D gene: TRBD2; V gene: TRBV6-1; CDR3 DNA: TGTGCCAGCAGTGAAGCTAGCGGGGTATATACGCAGTATTTT; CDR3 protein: CASSEASGVYTQYF
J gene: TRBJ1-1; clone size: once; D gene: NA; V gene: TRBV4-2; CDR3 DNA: TGTGCCAGCAGCAAAGGGGGGGAGGTATGGGGTGGAACTGAAGCTTTCTTT; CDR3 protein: CASSKGGEVWGGTEAFF
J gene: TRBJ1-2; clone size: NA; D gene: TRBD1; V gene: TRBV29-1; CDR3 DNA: TGCAGCGTAGCCGGACAGGGGGTGGAAGGCTACACCTTC; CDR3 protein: CSVAGQGVEGYTF
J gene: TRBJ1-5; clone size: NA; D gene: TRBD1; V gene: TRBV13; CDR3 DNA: TGTGCCAGCAGCTTCGGGACAGGGGATCCTTACAATCAGCCCCAGCATTTT; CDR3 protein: CASSFGTGDPYNQPQHF
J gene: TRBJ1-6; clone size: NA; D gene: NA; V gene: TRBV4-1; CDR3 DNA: TGCGCCAGCAGCCAAGATCGGGAAGCACCCCTCCACTTT; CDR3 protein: CASSQDREAPLHF
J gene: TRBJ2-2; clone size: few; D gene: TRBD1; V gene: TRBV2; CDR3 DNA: TGTGCCAGCAGTGAATCCCCAGGGACAGGCGGGGAGCTGTTTTTT; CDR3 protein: CASSESPGTGGELFF
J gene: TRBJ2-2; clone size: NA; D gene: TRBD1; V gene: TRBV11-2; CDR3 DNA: TGTGCCAGCGGATTCCCCCGGGCAGGGGGCCCCGGGGAGCTGTTTTTT; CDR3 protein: CASGFPRAGGPGELFF
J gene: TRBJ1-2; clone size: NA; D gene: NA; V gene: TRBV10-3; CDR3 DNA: TGTGCCATCAGTGAGGTGTCGGGGGGCGCAAGGTATGGCTACACCTTC; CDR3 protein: CAISEVSGGARYGYTF
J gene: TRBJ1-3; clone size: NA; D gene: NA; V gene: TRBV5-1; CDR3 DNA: TGCGCCAGCAGCCCTGAAGGGGCAAACACCATATATTTT; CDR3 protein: CASSPEGANTIYF
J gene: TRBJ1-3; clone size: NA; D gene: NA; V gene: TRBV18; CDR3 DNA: TGTGCCAGCTCACAAAACTCCCCGACAGCATCTGGAAACACCATATATTTT; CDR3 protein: CASSQNSPTASGNTIYF
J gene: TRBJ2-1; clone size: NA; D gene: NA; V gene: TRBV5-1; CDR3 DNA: TGCGCCAGCAGCTTGGGAGGGCGCCCCTACAATGAGCAGTTCTTC; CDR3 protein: CASSLGGRPYNEQFF
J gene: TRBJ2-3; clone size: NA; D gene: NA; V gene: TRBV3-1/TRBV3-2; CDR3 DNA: TGTGCCAGCAGCCCCGAGTCCGTAACGCAGTATTTT; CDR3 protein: CASSPESVTQYF
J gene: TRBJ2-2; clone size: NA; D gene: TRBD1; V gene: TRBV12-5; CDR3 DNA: TGTGCTAGTGGTTTGGGACAGGGGGCTTTCGGGGAGCTGTTTTTT; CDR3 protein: CASGLGQGAFGELFF
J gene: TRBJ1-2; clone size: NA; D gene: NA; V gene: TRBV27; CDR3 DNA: TGTGCCAGCAGTTTAAGAAGCTTAGCTAACTATGGCTACACCTTC; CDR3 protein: CASSLRSLANYGYTF
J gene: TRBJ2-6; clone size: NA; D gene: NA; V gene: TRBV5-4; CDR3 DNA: TGTGCCAGCAGCTTGGACGGGGGGCCCTCTGGGGCCAACGTCCTGACTTTC; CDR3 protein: CASSLDGGPSGANVLTF
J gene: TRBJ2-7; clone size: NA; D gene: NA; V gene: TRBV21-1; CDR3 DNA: TGTGCCAGCAGCAAAAAGGTCCGGGTCGCCGTGAGCGAGCAGTACTTC; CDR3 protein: CASSKKVRVAVSEQYF
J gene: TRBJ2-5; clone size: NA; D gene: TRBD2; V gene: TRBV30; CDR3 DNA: TGTGCCTGTCTTTGGATCGGACTAGCAGAGACCCAGTACTTC; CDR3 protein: CACLWIGLAETQYF